The clone carrying this T cell receptor beta chain was seen a handful of times. Antigen specificity is unknown. CDR1 LNHNV and CDR2 YYDKDF come from the germline V gene (reference sequence). The CDR3 extends over 14 amino acids. The V end was cut by 0 bases, the J end by 12 bases, with 15 bases between. The source material, RNA transcripts, was used to amplify TCR beta CDR3 regions. HTBI primers were employed in a first-round RT-PCR of the TCR CDR3. A single record per CDR3 protein comes from TCRdb applying MiXCR to the multiplex PCR reads. This sample yields a few hundred thousand distinct CDR3 sequences, of which roughly 15% are seen a single time; 30% to 40% belongs to the top ten. This entry is derived from a study of T cells in Graves' hyperthyroidism and ophthalmopathy. Study-level points and caveats: Progression to ophthalmopathy was predicted a median of approximately 6.4 months early.

Each ophthalmopathy patient scored at least 3 on the Clinical Activity Score and at least 4 on NOSPECS grade, with duration under 3 months. This sequence joins TRBV15 and TRBJ2-1; maybe TRBD1 (6 bases). The sequenced sample was blood. This receptor was identified in a woman in her 40s with Graves' ophthalmopathy. The CDR3 DNA reads TGTGCCACCAGCAGAGAAACAGACAGGCAGGGGCAGTTCTTC. This sequence encodes CATSRETDRQGQFF.